This is a list of T cell receptor beta chains from one sample in a study of T-cell memory formation after mild COVID-19. TCRdb re-analysed the 5' RACE reads in MiXCR, keeping a single row per CDR3 protein. The top ten hold around 12% of the sample, which has 450,000 or so distinct CDR3 sequences, roughly 25% seen once. The sequenced sample was PBMCs or a T cell subset sorted from them (not recorded which). These receptors all come from an adult woman who had mild COVID-19 (a few samples of this study predate the infection). Cell type and time point are not known. Each CDR3 is given with its conserved first and last residue. Fields, in order: D gene, J gene, clone size, CDR3 length, V gene, CDR3 protein, CDR3 DNA. D genes are given only for firm matches. Size is stated for part of the rows, as once, few or many counts, or as a class when the clone is expanded.

NA,TRBJ2-3,NA,15,TRBV6-5,CASKPDYDRTDTQYF,TGTGCCAGCAAACCGGACTATGACCGCACAGATACGCAGTATTTT
NA,TRBJ2-7,NA,16,TRBV5-1,CASSSNRQGSSYEQYF,TGCGCCAGCAGCTCCAATCGTCAGGGGAGCTCCTACGAGCAGTACTTC
TRBD1,TRBJ2-1,NA,15,TRBV6-4,CAGIRGTGSPLGQFF,TGTGCCGGCATAAGGGGGACAGGGTCCCCTCTAGGGCAGTTCTTC
NA,TRBJ2-1,NA,14,TRBV12-3/TRBV12-4,CASRIQSSYNEQFF,TGTGCCAGCAGGATACAAAGCTCCTACAATGAGCAGTTCTTC
NA,TRBJ1-2,NA,13,TRBV15,CATSRGGAYGYTF,TGTGCCACCAGCAGAGGGGGCGCCTATGGCTACACCTTC
NA,TRBJ2-3,few,14,TRBV3-1,CASSHASVTDTQYF,TGTGCCAGCAGCCATGCTAGCGTGACAGATACGCAGTATTTT
NA,TRBJ2-3,NA,14,TRBV7-2,CASSTFGSTDTQYF,TGTGCCAGCAGCACGTTCGGGAGCACAGATACGCAGTATTTT
TRBD2,TRBJ2-3,few,17,TRBV7-9,CASSTGLAVPSTDTQYF,TGTGCCAGCAGCACCGGACTAGCCGTCCCTAGCACAGATACGCAGTATTTT
NA,TRBJ2-1,few,15,TRBV24-1,CATSDPGLKRNEQFF,TGTGCCACCAGTGACCCCGGGTTAAAGAGGAATGAGCAGTTCTTC
TRBD1,TRBJ2-7,NA,13,TRBV3-1,CASSQRNRGEQYF,TGTGCCAGCAGCCAACGCAACAGGGGCGAGCAGTACTTC
NA,TRBJ2-7,NA,15,TRBV25-1,CASSEYGTGSYEQYF,TGTGCCAGCAGTGAATACGGTACAGGATCCTACGAGCAGTACTTC
TRBD1,TRBJ1-3,few,15,TRBV7-9,CASSPGQASGNTIYF,TGTGCCAGCAGCCCGGGACAGGCCTCTGGAAACACCATATATTTT
NA,TRBJ2-7,few,15,TRBV12-3/TRBV12-4,CASSPNGAGHYEQYF,TGTGCCAGCAGTCCGAACGGGGCTGGCCACTACGAGCAGTACTTC
NA,TRBJ1-5,NA,13,TRBV18,CASSPQRREPQHF,TGTGCCAGCTCACCCCAACGGCGGGAGCCCCAGCATTTT
NA,TRBJ2-5,few,13,TRBV12-3/TRBV12-4,CASGPAPQGIQYF,TGTGCCAGCGGACCCGCACCTCAGGGCATCCAGTACTTC
NA,TRBJ2-1,few,19,TRBV7-3,CASSLSRAGTVESYNEQFF,TGTGCCAGCAGCTTATCCCGCGCCGGGACGGTCGAATCCTACAATGAGCAGTTCTTC
NA,TRBJ1-4,NA,14,TRBV21-1,CASSTDRDNEKLFF,TGTGCCAGCAGCACTGACAGGGATAATGAAAAACTGTTTTTT
NA,TRBJ2-3,NA,15,TRBV7-3,CASSSPGSSTDTQYF,TGTGCCAGCAGCTCCCCGGGGTCTAGCACAGATACGCAGTATTTT
NA,TRBJ1-1,NA,16,TRBV5-1,CASSLAQGYMNTEAFF,TGCGCCAGCAGCTTGGCACAGGGTTACATGAACACTGAAGCTTTCTTT
TRBD2,TRBJ2-5,NA,15,TRBV10-3,CAISDGGGVGETQYF,TGTGCCATCAGTGATGGGGGGGGAGTCGGGGAGACCCAGTACTTC
TRBD2,TRBJ2-3,NA,14,TRBV20-1,CSASSSGRSDTQYF,TGCAGTGCTAGCTCTAGCGGGAGAAGTGATACGCAGTATTTT
NA,TRBJ2-1,NA,13,TRBV7-8,CASSSGPNNEQFF,TGTGCCAGCAGCTCAGGACCCAACAATGAGCAGTTCTTC
TRBD1,TRBJ1-5,NA,15,TRBV7-8,CASSLEGGTGQPQHF,TGTGCCAGCAGCTTAGAAGGCGGGACAGGGCAGCCCCAGCATTTT
TRBD2,TRBJ2-7,NA,19,TRBV11-2,CASSLVGTLAGVTPYEQYF,TGTGCCAGCAGCTTAGTGGGTACGCTAGCGGGAGTAACACCCTACGAGCAGTACTTC
TRBD1,TRBJ2-7,few,16,TRBV12-3/TRBV12-4,CASSPGQGIFTYEQYF,TGTGCCAGCAGTCCTGGACAGGGGATTTTTACCTACGAGCAGTACTTC
NA,TRBJ1-4,few,14,TRBV7-9,CASSLTQVNEKLFF,TGTGCCAGCAGCTTAACGCAGGTTAATGAAAAACTGTTTTTT
NA,TRBJ2-1,NA,18,TRBV7-9,CASSAPPHTWEYVDEQFF,TGTGCCAGCAGCGCCCCCCCCCATACGTGGGAATATGTGGATGAGCAGTTCTTC
TRBD1,TRBJ1-2,few,12,TRBV7-9,CASSPRTGGYTF,TGTGCCAGCAGCCCCCGGACAGGGGGCTACACCTTC
NA,TRBJ2-7,NA,13,TRBV5-6,CASSLDRVHEQYF,TGTGCCAGCAGCCTAGACCGGGTCCACGAGCAGTACTTC
NA,TRBJ2-7,NA,15,TRBV4-1,CASSPLSRDVYEQYF,TGCGCCAGCAGCCCCTTATCCCGGGACGTATACGAGCAGTACTTC
TRBD2,TRBJ2-5,NA,16,TRBV7-6,CASSLGTSGGRETQYF,TGTGCCAGCAGCCTCGGGACTAGCGGCGGTCGGGAGACCCAGTACTTC
TRBD2,TRBJ2-3,NA,17,TRBV13,CASAEGPWEGSRDTQYF,TGTGCCTCAGCAGAGGGTCCCTGGGAGGGGTCCCGGGATACGCAGTATTTT
TRBD1,TRBJ2-5,few,16,TRBV5-6,CASSLARDSYQETQYF,TGTGCCAGCAGCTTAGCCCGGGACAGCTACCAAGAGACCCAGTACTTC
TRBD1,TRBJ2-1,few,12,TRBV24-1,CATGQGGSEQFF,TGTGCCACGGGACAGGGAGGATCGGAGCAGTTCTTC
NA,TRBJ1-2,many,11,TRBV12-3/TRBV12-4,CASSLGLGYTF,TGTGCCAGCAGTTTAGGTTTGGGCTACACCTTC
TRBD2,TRBJ2-1,many,16,TRBV5-4,CASSLAASGRAIEQFF,TGTGCCAGCAGCTTGGCGGCGAGCGGGAGGGCCATTGAGCAGTTCTTC
NA,TRBJ1-1,NA,15,TRBV5-1,CASSLNTNMNTEAFF,TGCGCCAGCAGCTTGAACACAAACATGAACACTGAAGCTTTCTTT
NA,TRBJ1-1,NA,14,TRBV5-1,CASSFGGVTVEAFF,TGCGCCAGCAGCTTCGGGGGGGTCACTGTTGAAGCTTTCTTT
NA,TRBJ1-2,NA,13,TRBV29-1,CSVMTGLYYGYTF,TGCAGCGTAATGACGGGGCTTTACTATGGCTACACCTTC
TRBD1,TRBJ1-1,NA,15,TRBV12-3/TRBV12-4,CASSRTGLWDTEAFF,TGTGCCAGCAGTCGGACAGGCCTGTGGGACACTGAAGCTTTCTTT
NA,TRBJ2-5,few,16,TRBV7-8,CASSPSPGLGRGTQYF,TGTGCCAGCAGCCCTAGCCCGGGTCTTGGCAGGGGGACCCAGTACTTC
NA,TRBJ2-1,NA,12,TRBV30,CAWTGSGNEQFF,TGTGCCTGGACCGGGAGTGGCAATGAGCAGTTCTTC
TRBD1,TRBJ1-2,few,15,TRBV11-2,CASSPGTVPNYGYTF,TGTGCCAGCAGCCCCGGGACAGTTCCCAACTATGGCTACACCTTC
TRBD1,TRBJ2-3,NA,17,TRBV24-1,CATSGLLRGRGTDTQYF,TGTGCCACCAGTGGCCTCCTCAGGGGGCGCGGAACAGATACGCAGTATTTT
NA,TRBJ1-1,once,12,TRBV12-3/TRBV12-4,CASRYRDTEAFF,TGTGCCAGCAGGTACAGGGACACTGAAGCTTTCTTT
NA,TRBJ2-5,NA,13,TRBV11-2,CASSLHREGTQYF,TGTGCCAGCAGCCTCCACCGGGAAGGGACCCAGTACTTC
NA,TRBJ1-5,NA,14,TRBV2,CASSPQGYGQPQHF,TGTGCCAGCAGTCCCCAGGGGTACGGGCAGCCCCAGCATTTT
NA,TRBJ1-1,NA,10,TRBV29-1,CGGLYTEAFF,TGTGGGGGGTTGTACACTGAAGCTTTCTTT
NA,TRBJ2-5,NA,15,TRBV27,CASSLEGLGRETQYF,TGTGCCAGCAGTTTGGAGGGCCTAGGGAGGGAGACCCAGTACTTC
NA,TRBJ1-2,few,12,TRBV12-3/TRBV12-4,CASSHTGGGYTF,TGTGCCAGCAGCCACACGGGGGGTGGCTACACCTTC
TRBD1,TRBJ2-1,NA,15,TRBV2,CASSLDRGSIDEQFF,TGTGCCAGCAGTTTAGACAGGGGGAGTATAGATGAGCAGTTCTTC
NA,TRBJ1-5,NA,14,TRBV12-3/TRBV12-4,CASSLGLRNQPQHF,TGTGCCAGCAGCCTGGGACTGAGGAATCAGCCCCAGCATTTT
NA,TRBJ2-3,few,14,TRBV20-1,CSARQGLSTDTQYF,TGCAGTGCTAGACAGGGGCTTAGCACAGATACGCAGTATTTT
NA,TRBJ2-1,few,17,TRBV7-8,CASSSKKLTSSYNEQFF,TGTGCCAGCAGCTCCAAAAAGTTGACCAGCTCCTACAATGAGCAGTTCTTC
TRBD2,TRBJ2-7,NA,15,TRBV29-1,CSVGTSGRTPYEQYF,TGCAGCGTGGGGACTAGCGGGAGAACGCCTTACGAGCAGTACTTC
NA,TRBJ2-7,NA,15,TRBV13,CASSLRGGGSYEQYF,TGTGCCAGCAGCTTAAGAGGAGGGGGCTCCTACGAGCAGTACTTC
TRBD1,TRBJ1-3,few,15,TRBV7-9,CASSFGDSSGNTIYF,TGTGCCAGCAGCTTCGGGGACAGCTCTGGAAACACCATATATTTT
TRBD1,TRBJ2-7,NA,14,TRBV20-1,CSAEPSGQGYEQYF,TGCAGTGCTGAACCCTCGGGACAGGGCTACGAGCAGTACTTC
NA,TRBJ2-3,few,16,TRBV20-1,CSATPSPHVSTDTQYF,TGCAGTGCTACTCCTTCACCCCATGTGAGCACAGATACGCAGTATTTT
NA,TRBJ2-7,few,15,TRBV7-2,CASSLYTGITYEQYF,TGTGCCAGCAGCTTGTATACAGGGATAACCTACGAGCAGTACTTC